This T cell receptor beta chain stems from a study of post-analysis software for immune sequencing data. On the study more broadly: Clinical courses comprised relapsing-remitting, secondary progressive and progressive-relapsing multiple sclerosis.

In the case of this clonotype: Its antigen is unknown.

General study results and limits: Pronounced co-clustering by F measure was evident among identically batched samples. Those with multiple sclerosis, the patient group, showed significantly lower normalized Chao1 diversity than controls.

Built from TCR beta cDNA, the libraries had unique molecular identifiers in them. Researchers reported approximately 480,000 cDNA molecules coming from around 1 to 10 million T cells. Each CDR3 protein is one row after TCRdb ran MiXCR on the PCR reads. The table has about 770,000 distinct CDR3 sequences, about half seen once. Sequencing was carried out using blood. This receptor was taken from a girl aged 5-17 years with multiple sclerosis.

In DNA form, the CDR3 reads TGTGCCAGCAGCCAATTCAGGGGAACCTACGAGCAGTACTTC. Its protein product is CASSQFRGTYEQYF. This chain links TRBV3-1 with TRBJ2-7; D is perhaps TRBD1 (6 bases). Deletions cut 2 bases from V and 2 bases from J, with 10 bases between. Germline V gives CDR1 LGHDT, CDR2 YNNKEL (reference sequence). The CDR3 consists of 14 residues.